Each of the 31 T cell receptor beta chains below was sequenced from the same sample in a study of T cell clonality in common variable immunodeficiency. TCRdb keeps only in-frame clones here, not all; method: immunoSEQ multiplex PCR. The sample holds 40,000 to 65,000 clones, and no clone turns up only once. Sequencing input: peripheral blood mononuclear cells. These receptors came from a person aged 18 to 70 in good health.

In its sample, this clone was seen many times. At one of its ends the junction is not consistent with the germline gene, which may arise from a read error. The CDR3 goes on 3 residues after the read ends, and that part is filled in from the germline J gene. This sequence joins TRBV10-3 and TRBJ2-3, with 7 bases fitting TRBD2. Per germline, CDR1 ENHRY and CDR2 SYGVKD. The CDR3 loop spans 15 amino acids. The CDR3 loop reads CVITGGGPGTDTQYF. Incomplete CDR3 DNA: TGTGTCATCACCGGGGGAGGGCCGGGCACAGATACG.

In its sample, this clone was seen many times. The CDR3 bases that were read are TGCGCCAGCAGCCTACGACAGGGGAGGAATGAAAAA. It is translated as CASSLRQGRNEK. The complete CDR3 sequence is CASSLRQGRNEKLFF. This chain links TRBV5-1 with TRBJ1-4; 8 bases match TRBD1. The read falls 3 residues short of the CDR3 end, and the missing part is taken from the germline J gene. Trimming at V came to 4 bases and at J to 5 bases, leaving 7 bases not matched to a gene. CDR1 is SGHRS and CDR2 is YFSETQ in the germline V gene. The CDR3 sequence is 15 residues long.

This clone was detected ten times or more. The CDR3 end is not reached by the read, which stops 3 residues before it; the germline J gene fills it in. This chain uses TRBV30 with TRBJ2-3; perhaps TRBD1 as D (6 bases). Per germline, CDR1 GTSNPN and CDR2 SVGIG (reference sequence). Trimming took 0 bases from V and 3 from J, leaving 7 bases between them. The CDR3 is made up of 13 amino acids. The CDR3 bases that were read are TGTGCCTGGAGTGTAGACAGGACAGATACG. This gives the protein CAWSVDRTDT. The entire CDR3 sequence reads CAWSVDRTDTQYF.

In this sample, this clone turned up many times. The read falls 3 residues short of the CDR3 end, and the missing part is taken from the germline J gene. The rearrangement joins TRBV30 to TRBJ1-1, with D possibly being TRBD1 (5 bases). Germline values: CDR1 GTSNPN, CDR2 SVGIG (reference sequence). This CDR3 has 15 residues. The V end was cut by 2 bases, the J end by 3 bases, with 16 bases between. Incomplete CDR3 DNA: TGTGCCTGGAGTCTTAGCCTTTCGGGGGACACTGAA. Protein sequence: CAWSLSLSGDTE. The whole CDR3 protein reads CAWSLSLSGDTEAFF.

This clone was observed many times. Coverage ceases 3 residues before the CDR3 finishes, and the germline J gene fills in the end. The V and J genes are TRBV20-1 and TRBJ2-3; 9 bases map to TRBD1. In germline, CDR1 is DFQATT, CDR2 SNEGSKA (reference sequence). The CDR3 totals 14 residues. The DNA read from the CDR3 is TGCAGTGCTCGGGACAGGGTATACAGTTGGACG. It is translated as CSARDRVYSWT. The full-length CDR3 reads as CSARDRVYSWTQYF.

In the case of this clone: The sequenced fragment ends 3 residues before the CDR3 boundary, so the rest is inferred from the germline J gene. The chain has TRBV19 and TRBJ1-1, with TRBD1 matching 9 bases. The CDR3 is 16 amino acids. V gave up 5 bases and J gave up 4 bases; unmatched junction bases: 11. CDR1 is LNHDA and CDR2 is SQIVND in the germline V gene (reference sequence). CDR3 DNA (partial): TGTGCCAGTAGTCCGAGGACAGGGGAGTTCGGCACTGAA. Translation: CASSPRTGEFGTE. Given in full, the CDR3 is CASSPRTGEFGTEAFF.

The table lists this clone with a few counts. The read falls 3 residues short of the CDR3 end, and the missing part is taken from the germline J gene. This chain joins TRBV5-1 and TRBJ1-2, with 10 bases matching TRBD1. The CDR3 covers 16 residues. The V and J ends lost 3 bases and 6 bases, in that order; junction bases with no gene match: 11. The V gene's germline CDR1 is SGHRS and CDR2 YFSETQ. This chain's CDR3 is CASSYGPRQGADGYTF. CDR3 DNA, as far as it was read: TGCGCCAGCAGCTACGGACCGCGACAGGGGGCGGATGGC.

Ten or more counts support this clone. The CDR3 end lies 3 residues beyond the end of the read and is filled in from the germline J gene. The V gene is TRBV11-2, the J gene TRBJ2-7, with TRBD2 matching 11 bases. The junction had 7 bases not matched to a gene; V was cut back by 5 bases and J by 4 bases. Germline CDR1 is SGHAT and CDR2 is FQNNGV. This CDR3 has 15 amino acids. The CDR3 DNA, read in part, is TGTGCCAGCAGCCCGCGGACTAGCGGGTCTTACGAG. This gives the protein CASSPRTSGSYE. The full CDR3 is CASSPRTSGSYEQYF.

CDR3 DNA (partial): TGTGCCAGCAGACGACAGGGAGACACCGGGGAG. It encodes CASRRQGDTGE. The full CDR3 protein reads CASRRQGDTGELFF. The rearrangement uses TRBV6-4 and TRBJ2-2, with 7 bases matching TRBD1. The CDR3 extends 3 residues past the end of the read, so its final part is completed from the germline J gene. Looked up from germline, CDR1 is MRHNA and CDR2 is SNTAGT. V trimming: 6 bases; J trimming: 3 bases; junction bases outside the gene matches: 4. This CDR3 is 14 amino acids long.

In its sample, this clone was seen many times. One end of the junction fails to match germline, which may point to a read error. The read ends 3 residues early relative to the CDR3; the germline J gene fills the gap. Additional DNA sequences in this sample encode the identical CDR3. The genes are TRBV2 and TRBJ2-4; 10 nucleotides match TRBD2. Germline CDR1 SNHLY, CDR2 FYNNEI. The CDR3 loop spans 16 amino acids. CDR3 amino acids: CASSAGAGGAKNIQYF. The covered CDR3 bases are TGCGCCAGCAGTGCTGGAGCGGGAGGGGCCAAAAACATT.

Note on this clone: The read stops 3 residues short of the end of the CDR3; the missing end is completed from the germline J gene. This rearrangement joins TRBV19 to TRBJ1-2; D ambiguous. Germline CDR1 is LNHDA and CDR2 is SQIVND (reference sequence). The CDR3 extends over 16 amino acids. The CDR3 is CASSNAGGTSSYDYTF. The sequenced part of the CDR3 DNA is TGTGCCAGTAGTAATGCCGGCGGTACGAGCTCCTACGAC.

This clone was observed at least ten times. The sequence runs out 3 residues before the end of the CDR3; the remainder is reconstructed from the germline J gene. The chain combines TRBV15 with TRBJ1-4; D possibly corresponds to TRBD1 (6 bases). V lost 0 bases, J lost 7 bases, and 18 bases lay in between. The CDR3 totals 17 residues. The V gene's germline CDR1 is LNHNV and CDR2 YYDKDF (reference sequence). CDR3 DNA, as far as it was read: TGTGCCACCAGCAGAGACGTGGAGGGGGGGGACGGTGAAAAA. The encoded protein is CATSRDVEGGDGEK. The whole CDR3 protein reads CATSRDVEGGDGEKLFF.

In the case of this clone: One end of the junction fails to match germline, which may point to a read error. Read coverage stops 3 residues before the CDR3 terminus; the germline J gene supplies the remainder. This sample includes further DNA sequences coding for the same CDR3. V and J are TRBV20-1 and TRBJ1-2, with unresolved D. The CDR3 spans 13 residues. Germline V gene lookup returns CDR1 DFQATT and CDR2 SNEGSKA (reference sequence). Here the CDR3 reads CSASPQLDYGYTF. CDR3 DNA (partial): TGCAGTGCTAGTCCACAATTGGACTATGGT.

This clone came up many times. Read coverage stops 3 residues before the CDR3 terminus; the germline J gene supplies the remainder. The chain employs TRBV10-1 and TRBJ2-3, with D possibly being TRBD2 (6 bases). The CDR3 consists of 13 residues. V was pared by 5 bases and J by 1 base, with 7 bases between. Germline assignment: CDR1 WNHNN and CDR2 SYGVQD (reference sequence). Incomplete CDR3 DNA: TGCGCCAGCAGTTTAGCGGGCACAGATACG. This gives the protein CASSLAGTDT. The whole CDR3 is CASSLAGTDTQYF.

This clone appeared many times. The sequenced fragment ends 3 residues before the CDR3 boundary, so the rest is inferred from the germline J gene. The chain combines TRBV11-3 with TRBJ2-3; tentative D call: TRBD2 (6 bases). This CDR3 is built from 11 residues. Germline CDR1 reads SGHNT; CDR2 reads YENEEA. The CDR3 spells CASSSQRAQYF. The sequenced part of the CDR3 DNA is TGTGCCAGCAGCTCCCAGCGGGCG.

This clone was recorded at least ten times. The missing CDR3 end, 3 residues past where the read stops, is filled in from the germline J gene. The V and J genes are TRBV5-1 and TRBJ2-7; weak D call: TRBD1 (6 bases). The CDR3 has 13 residues. Germline CDR1 SGHRS, CDR2 YFSETQ. V lost 3 bases and J lost 1, with 8 bases in between. CDR3 protein: CASSWDKSYEQYF. CDR3 DNA (partial): TGCGCCAGCAGCTGGGACAAATCCTACGAG.

This clone was counted at least ten times. The read halts 3 residues ahead of the CDR3 end, with the missing end drawn from the germline J gene. The rearrangement uses TRBV19 and TRBJ1-1; D perhaps matches TRBD1 (5 bases). Trimming removed 7 bases at V and 2 bases at J, with 17 bases between. Per the germline V gene, CDR1 is LNHDA and CDR2 is SQIVND (reference sequence). This CDR3 comprises 15 residues. Incomplete CDR3 DNA: TGTGCCAGTACCCTGTCCAGGGTCGGTAACACTGAA. This gives the protein CASTLSRVGNTE. The whole CDR3 region reads CASTLSRVGNTEAFF.

This clone was counted at least ten times. With the read ending 3 residues before the CDR3 end, the germline J gene is used to fill in that end. The rearrangement joins TRBV6-2 or TRBV6-3 to TRBJ2-2, with 7 bases fitting TRBD1. With V trimmed by 0 bases and J by 5 bases, 0 bases remained unmatched. This CDR3 comprises 14 residues. CDR1 MNHEY and CDR2 SVGEGT come from the germline V gene. The CDR3 loop reads CASSYSTGTGELFF. The sequenced CDR3 bases are TGTGCCAGCAGTTACTCGACAGGGACCGGGGAG.

This clone appeared many times. The sequence runs out 3 residues before the end of the CDR3; the remainder is reconstructed from the germline J gene. The chain recombines TRBV2 with TRBJ2-3; D remains unclear. Germline loops: CDR1 SNHLY, CDR2 FYNNEI. The CDR3 loop spans 15 amino acids. Trimming took 3 bases from V and 3 from J, leaving 13 bases between them. The CDR3 protein is CASSDPREMTDTQYF. The CDR3 DNA, read in part, is TGTGCCAGCAGTGATCCTAGAGAGATGACAGATACG.

This clone was recorded many times. The observed sequence ends 3 residues before the CDR3 terminus, with the missing tail filled in from the germline J gene. This chain connects TRBV7-3 to TRBJ2-1, with 10 bases matching TRBD2. This CDR3 is 15 amino acids long. The V gene's germline CDR1 is SGHTA and CDR2 FQGTGA. The J segment lost 2 bases and the V segment lost 5 bases, leaving 3 bases of the junction unmatched. The CDR3 loop reads CASSATSGAYNEQFF. The CDR3 bases that were read are TGTGCCAGCAGCGCAACTAGCGGGGCCTACAATGAG.

Many counts were recorded for this clone. Sequencing ends 3 residues short of the CDR3 end; the germline J gene provides the rest. The genes are TRBV10-2 and TRBJ2-1; D possibly corresponds to TRBD1 (6 bases). In germline, CDR1 is WSHSY, CDR2 SAAADI. V was trimmed by 5 bases and J by 7 bases, leaving 12 bases between them. The CDR3 length is 13 residues. CDR3 bases read: TGCGCCAGCAGTTTACGGACAGTAAATGAG. Translation gives CASSLRTVNE. The complete CDR3 sequence is CASSLRTVNEQFF.

Details on this clone: The read ends 3 residues before the CDR3 terminus; that terminus is restored from the germline J gene. V and J are TRBV19 and TRBJ1-2, with 7 positions matching TRBD1. This CDR3 is 14 amino acids long. Germline V gene sequence: CDR1 LNHDA, CDR2 SQIVND (reference sequence). Incomplete CDR3 DNA: TGTGCCAGTAGTATCCGGGACAGCTACAATGAC. Its protein is CASSIRDSYND. The CDR3, in full, reads CASSIRDSYNDYTF.

This clone was detected ten times or more. The read halts 3 residues ahead of the CDR3 end, with the missing end drawn from the germline J gene. The chain carries TRBV20-1 and TRBJ2-1; D is ambiguous. CDR1 and CDR2 (germline): DFQATT, SNEGSKA (reference sequence). The length of the CDR3 is 13 residues. Between the trimmed V and J ends, which lost 8 bases and 0 bases, there was a span of 11 bases. The part of the CDR3 DNA that was read is TGCAGTACGAGCGCGAGCTCCTACAATGAG. Its protein is CSTSASSYNE. The CDR3 as a whole reads CSTSASSYNEQFF.

This clone was observed at least ten times. The read is 3 residues too short to cover the CDR3 end, so that end is filled in from the germline J gene. The chain combines TRBV19 with TRBJ2-2, with 10 bases that match TRBD2. Germline V gene data show CDR1 as LNHDA and CDR2 as SQIVND (reference sequence). After removal of 8 bases from V and 5 bases from J, the junction contained 14 bases not matched to a gene. The CDR3 contains 17 residues. The sequenced CDR3 bases are TGTGCCAGTGGTAATGGGGTAGCGGGAGGTACAACCGGGGAG. Translating it yields CASGNGVAGGTTGE. The whole CDR3 region reads CASGNGVAGGTTGELFF.

This clone has at least ten counts. The read halts 3 residues ahead of the CDR3 end, with the missing end drawn from the germline J gene. The gene calls are TRBV11-2 and TRBJ1-2; D might be TRBD1 (6 bases). This CDR3 spans 14 amino acids. CDR1 SGHAT and CDR2 FQNNGV come from the germline V gene. The V end lost 0 bases, the J end lost 2 bases, and 7 bases lay between the germline ends. Incomplete CDR3 DNA: TGTGCCAGCAGCTTAGACAGGGGAAACTATGGC. Translation gives CASSLDRGNYG. The full CDR3 protein is CASSLDRGNYGYTF.

At least ten counts were recorded for this clone. The part of the CDR3 DNA that was read is TGTGCCTGGAGTCTCCTAGGGGGCATT. Translation: CAWSLLGGI. The CDR3 in its entirety is CAWSLLGGIQYF. The chain carries TRBV30 and TRBJ2-4; D possibly corresponds to TRBD1 (6 bases). The read ends 3 residues before the CDR3 terminus; that terminus is restored from the germline J gene. Germline CDR1 reads GTSNPN; CDR2 reads SVGIG (reference sequence). The CDR3 sequence is 12 residues long. Trimming stripped 2 bases from V and 9 bases from J, with 11 bases between.

This clone was detected ten times or more. The read falls 3 residues short of the CDR3 end, and the missing part is taken from the germline J gene. The V gene is TRBV7-2, the J gene TRBJ1-1; D gene unclear. V was trimmed by 5 bases and J by 4 bases, leaving 17 bases between them. Germline loops: CDR1 SGHTA, CDR2 FQGNSA. The CDR3 consists of 15 residues. This CDR3 is CASSPRSRLSTEAFF. The sequenced CDR3 bases are TGTGCCAGCAGCCCCCGGTCGCGGCTAAGCACTGAA.

This clone was found many times. Read coverage stops 3 residues before the CDR3 terminus; the germline J gene supplies the remainder. This chain joins TRBV5-1 and TRBJ1-2, with D perhaps matching TRBD1 (5 bases). V was shortened by 6 bases and J by 5 bases, with 23 bases between the two germline ends. The length of the CDR3 is 16 residues. The germline CDR1 and CDR2 sequences are SGHRS and YFSETQ. The sequenced CDR3 bases are TGCGCCAGCAACCCGGGAAGGGGCGGCTGGGAATATGGC. Residues: CASNPGRGGWEYG. The entire CDR3 protein is CASNPGRGGWEYGYTF.

This clone was seen at least ten times. The sequenced fragment ends 3 residues before the CDR3 boundary, so the rest is inferred from the germline J gene. V usage is TRBV30 and J usage is TRBJ2-3; a possible D gene is TRBD2 (5 bases). Germline V gene data show CDR1 as GTSNPN and CDR2 as SVGIG (reference sequence). The CDR3 length is 18 residues. V was clipped by 0 bases and J by 0 bases, with 19 bases between them. CDR3 residues: CAWSVSASPAPSTDTQYF. Partial CDR3 DNA: TGTGCCTGGAGTGTATCTGCTAGCCCCGCCCCTAGCACAGATACG.

In this sample, this clone turned up many times. The covered CDR3 bases are TGTGCCAGTCGACAGGAGGTTGGAAACACC. Protein product: CASRQEVGNT. The complete CDR3 reads CASRQEVGNTIYF. The rearrangement links TRBV6-2 or TRBV6-3 to TRBJ1-3, with a weak D call TRBD1 (6 bases). The read halts 3 residues ahead of the CDR3 end, with the missing end drawn from the germline J gene. CDR1 is MNHEY and CDR2 is SVGEGT in the germline V gene. The CDR3 spans 13 residues. Between the trimmed V and J ends, which lost 9 bases and 3 bases, there was a span of 12 bases.

Many counts were recorded for this clone. The sequence runs out 3 residues before the end of the CDR3; the remainder is reconstructed from the germline J gene. The chain carries TRBV6-2 or TRBV6-3 and TRBJ1-1; 9 bases map to TRBD1. CDR3 size: 16 residues. Germline CDR1 is MNHEY and CDR2 is SVGEGT. Trimming took 6 bases from V and 4 from J; bases not matched to a gene: 12. The CDR3 protein is CASSWGQGPWITEAFF. Partial CDR3 DNA: TGTGCCAGCAGCTGGGGACAGGGCCCTTGGATCACTGAA.